These 20 T cell receptor beta chains came from one sample sequenced in a study of T cells after yellow fever vaccination. One entry per CDR3 protein, called by TCRdb with MiXCR from the 5' RACE reads. The table shows around 26,000 distinct CDR3 sequences, with around 3.3% occurring only once. The sequences come from PBMCs, either bulk or a sorted T-cell subset (CD4+, CD8+, memory, or dextramer-sorted; not recorded which), collected approximately 40 days after the first yellow fever vaccination. All receptors derive from a man between 18 and 35 years old who received the YFV17D yellow fever vaccine.

This clonotype was found many times. The J gene is TRBJ2-7, the V gene TRBV7-3; D is perhaps TRBD2 (6 bases). The ends were cut back, 5 bases at V and 7 bases at J, with 9 bases in the middle. In germline, CDR1 is SGHTA, CDR2 FQGTGA. This CDR3 is built from 11 residues. The CDR3 DNA reads TGTGCCAGCAGCAATGGGGGGGAGCAGTACTTC. Protein product: CASSNGGEQYF.

Many counts were recorded for this clonotype. The V and J genes are TRBV7-9 and TRBJ2-4; 10 positions agree with TRBD1. Germline V lookup: CDR1 SEHNR, CDR2 FQNEAQ (reference sequence). J lost 14 bases, V lost 5 bases, and 6 bases had no gene match. There are 12 residues in the CDR3. This chain's CDR3 is CASSGGQGPEYF. Written as DNA, the CDR3 is TGTGCCAGCAGCGGGGGACAGGGGCCTGAGTACTTC.

This clonotype was picked up many times. This rearrangement joins TRBV18 to TRBJ2-3; D gene uncertain. CDR1 KGHSH and CDR2 LQKENI come from the germline V gene. Trimming removed 3 bases at V and 0 bases at J, with 4 bases between. This CDR3 is 13 amino acids long. CDR3 amino acids: CASSPDSTDTQYF. In nucleotides, the CDR3 is TGTGCCAGCTCACCGGACAGCACAGATACGCAGTATTTT. Drawing the rest from reference TRBV18 and TRBJ2-3, the complete variable domain is NAGVMQNPRHLVRRRGQEARLRCSPMKGHSHVYWYRQLPEEGLKFMVYLQKENIIDESGMPKERFSAEFPKEGPSILRIQQVVRGDSAAYFCASSPDSTDTQYFGPGTRLTVL.

Many counts were recorded for this clonotype. The chain employs TRBV5-1 and TRBJ1-6; the D gene is possibly TRBD1 (5 bases). Germline-derived CDR1 and CDR2 are SGHRS and YFSETQ. CDR3 size: 15 residues. V was shortened by 4 bases and J by 7 bases, with 15 bases between the two germline ends. This CDR3 is CASSDGGPINSPLHF. The CDR3 DNA is TGCGCCAGCAGCGACGGGGGTCCGATCAATTCACCCCTCCACTTT.

This clonotype occurred many times. The chain couples TRBV11-2 to TRBJ1-2, with D possibly TRBD1 on 5 matching bases. V lost 5 bases to trimming and J lost 4 bases, with 14 bases between them. This CDR3 spans 14 amino acids. Germline CDR1 reads SGHAT; CDR2 reads FQNNGV. CDR3 DNA: TGTGCCAGCAGCCCATCCAGGGTCCCCTATGGCTACACCTTC. This sequence encodes CASSPSRVPYGYTF.

This clonotype was observed at least ten times. The chain uses TRBV7-2 and TRBJ1-3, with D perhaps TRBD1 (6 bases). Germline assignment: CDR1 SGHTA and CDR2 FQGNSA. The CDR3 extends over 15 amino acids. Trimming removed 4 bases from V and 4 bases from J, with 14 bases in between. The CDR3 bases are TGTGCCAGCAGCTCTAGAGGGGGGCTAGGAAACACCATATATTTT. Translated, it gives CASSSRGGLGNTIYF.

In its sample, this clonotype was seen many times. The chain employs TRBV7-2 and TRBJ2-5, with a weak D call TRBD2 (7 bases). Germline CDR1 is SGHTA and CDR2 is FQGNSA. Trimming took off 4 bases at V and 4 bases at J, with 16 bases between the two ends. The CDR3 is 15 amino acids. CDR3 bases: TGTGCCAGCAGCTGGGGGGGCTCCTTCGGAGAGACCCAGTACTTC. Translating gives CASSWGGSFGETQYF.

This clonotype was observed at least ten times. V gene TRBV12-3 or TRBV12-4 combines with J gene TRBJ2-5; TRBD1 might be the D (5 bases). Trimming left V 1 base short and J 4 bases short, with 13 bases between. CDR3 length: 15 residues. The CDR3 DNA follows: TGTGCCAGCAGTTTAGAGGTGCAGGGTGGAGAGACCCAGTACTTC. Translation: CASSLEVQGGETQYF.

This clonotype was found many times. The rearrangement uses TRBV12-3 or TRBV12-4 and TRBJ2-3, with D maybe TRBD1 (5 bases). V dropped 5 bases and J dropped 0 bases, with 12 bases sitting between them. This CDR3 contains 15 residues. The CDR3 sequence is CASSKTALSTDTQYF. DNA of the CDR3: TGTGCCAGCAGTAAGACAGCGTTGAGCACAGATACGCAGTATTTT.

This clonotype was observed many times. The rearrangement links TRBV25-1 to TRBJ2-3, with D possibly being TRBD1 or TRBD2 (6 bases each). Trimming shortened V by 4 bases and J by 1 base, and 12 bases separated the two germline ends. Germline loops: CDR1 MGHDK, CDR2 SYGVNS. The CDR3 is 15 residues long. CDR3 DNA: TGTGCCAGCAGTGCGGGGGCCTACGGCACAGATACGCAGTATTTT. Protein sequence: CASSAGAYGTDTQYF.

This clonotype has a count of ten or more. This chain links TRBV9 with TRBJ2-2; unclear D gene. V was trimmed by 2 bases and J by 0 bases, leaving 11 bases between them. Germline lookup yields CDR1 SGDLS and CDR2 YYNGEE. This CDR3 is built from 16 residues. For the CDR3, the DNA is TGTGCCAGCAGCGTTGGCAGTAACGCGAACACCGGGGAGCTGTTTTTT. This sequence encodes CASSVGSNANTGELFF.

This clonotype was seen many times. The chain carries TRBV6-2 or TRBV6-3 and TRBJ2-1; 8 bases line up with TRBD2. V lost 5 bases, J lost 10 bases, and 13 bases stayed unmatched. Germline lookup yields CDR1 MNHEY and CDR2 SVGEGT. The CDR3 has 15 residues. The CDR3 spells CASSPSGGARGEQFF. As DNA, the CDR3 is TGTGCCAGCAGTCCCTCCGGGGGGGCAAGGGGGGAGCAGTTCTTC.

This clonotype was counted at least ten times. This sequence joins TRBV24-1 and TRBJ2-7; TRBD1 aligns across 10 bases. This CDR3 contains 15 residues. Per the germline V gene, CDR1 is KGHDR and CDR2 is SFDVKD. V gave up 12 bases and J gave up 3 bases; unmatched junction bases: 13. In nucleotides, the CDR3 is TGTGCCCCCCAGGCTCGGGACAGGGGACTCTACGAGCAGTACGTC. Protein sequence: CAPQARDRGLYEQYV.

This clonotype was recorded at least ten times. V is TRBV4-3 and J is TRBJ2-7, with TRBD1 identical over 8 bases. The CDR3 extends over 14 amino acids. Per the germline V gene, CDR1 is LGHNA and CDR2 is YSLEER. V lost 0 bases, J lost 10 bases, and 8 bases stayed unmatched. The CDR3 coding sequence is TGCGCCAGCAGCCAAGATAGGACAGGGAGCCCTCAGTACTTC. The encoded protein is CASSQDRTGSPQYF.

This clonotype was seen ten or more times. This chain connects TRBV19 to TRBJ2-5; D possibly matches TRBD1 or TRBD2 (5 bases each). V was pared by 5 bases and J by 4 bases, with 17 bases between. The CDR3 extends over 15 amino acids. Germline V CDR1 and CDR2: LNHDA, SQIVND (reference sequence). The DNA for the CDR3 is TGTGCCAGTAGTTCCGTGCGGGTGAGGGGAGAGACCCAGTACTTC. Protein: CASSSVRVRGETQYF.

This clonotype was detected many times. The rearrangement uses TRBV7-2 and TRBJ1-2; D uncertain. The CDR3 extends over 12 amino acids. The V gene lost 2 bases and the J gene lost 4 bases, with 5 bases spanning the gap. Germline V lookup: CDR1 SGHTA, CDR2 FQGNSA. CDR3 region: CASSLRSYGYTF. CDR3 DNA: TGTGCCAGCAGCTTACGGAGCTATGGCTACACCTTC.

This clonotype was detected ten times or more. This chain uses TRBV27 with TRBJ2-1; D may be TRBD2 (6 bases). This CDR3 comprises 15 residues. CDR1 and CDR2 (germline): MNHEY, SMNVEV (reference sequence). V was clipped by 3 bases and J by 9 bases, with 18 bases between them. The CDR3 protein is CASSFQLATRGEQFF. CDR3 in DNA: TGTGCCAGCAGTTTCCAACTAGCCACAAGGGGTGAGCAGTTCTTC.

This clonotype was seen ten or more times. J is TRBJ1-2 and V is TRBV7-1, with 7 positions matching TRBD1. TRBV7-1 falls under the ORF class, with uncertain function. CDR3 length equals 22 residues. The J segment lost 0 bases and the V segment lost 3 bases, leaving 25 bases of the junction unmatched. In nucleotides, the CDR3 is TGTGCCAGCAGCTCCCCGACAGGGTATAGGGACTTTGTCCCAGGGACTAACTATGGCTACACCTTC. Its translation: CASSSPTGYRDFVPGTNYGYTF.

About this clonotype itself: At one end, the junction sequence differs from germline, possibly due to a read error. The V and J genes are TRBV5-6 and TRBJ1-6, with D perhaps matching TRBD1 (6 bases). The germline gives CDR1 SGHDT, CDR2 YYEEEE. This CDR3 has 18 residues. Here the CDR3 reads CASGFGMGGCSYNSPLHF. The CDR3 DNA follows: TGTGCCAGCGGCTTCGGGATGGGGGGCTGCTCCTATAATTCACCCCTCCACTTT.

Regarding this clonotype: This may come from a read error, since a much larger clone is one base off. The rearrangement links TRBV7-2 to TRBJ2-3; no clear D. CDR1 SGHTA and CDR2 FQGNSA come from the germline V gene. V lost 8 bases, J lost 5 bases, and 14 bases lay in between. The CDR3 extends over 13 amino acids. CDR3 nucleotide sequence: TGTGCCAGCTTGTTCCACGGAGAAGATACGCAGTATTTT. Encoded protein: CASLFHGEDTQYF.